These 8 T cell receptor beta chains share one sample of origin, sequenced in a study of Graves' ophthalmopathy and Graves' hyperthyroidism. RNA transcripts provided the template for amplifying TCR beta CDR3 regions. First-round RT-PCR employed HTBI primers, with a second-round multiplex PCR after it. TCRdb analysed the multiplex PCR reads with MiXCR anew, one entry per CDR3 protein. The sample holds over a million distinct CDR3 sequences, about 36% seen once. Sequencing used peripheral blood or thyroid tissue (not recorded which). The origin of the receptors is an adult man with Graves' hyperthyroidism.

There are a few counts of this clonotype. The chain carries TRBV20-1 and TRBJ2-7; perhaps TRBD1 as D (5 bases). CDR1 and CDR2 from the germline V gene are DFQATT and SNEGSKA (reference sequence). Deletions cut 1 base from V and 2 bases from J, with 9 bases between. The CDR3 totals 13 residues. The CDR3 DNA sequence: TGCAGTGCTAGAGTACAACAGGCCTACGAGCAGTACTTC. The encoded protein is CSARVQQAYEQYF.

The V call is TRBV7-3, the J call TRBJ2-5; possible D gene TRBD1, 6 bases. Germline CDR1 is SGHTA and CDR2 is FQGTGA. The V end was cut by 5 bases, the J end by 2 bases, with 12 bases between. This CDR3 is 14 amino acids long. The CDR3 sequence is CASSRQGRQETQYF. CDR3 nucleotides: TGTGCCAGCAGCCGCCAGGGGCGACAAGAGACCCAGTACTTC.

This clonotype was seen a few times. This chain links TRBV18 with TRBJ1-1; no reliable D call. CDR1 is KGHSH and CDR2 is LQKENI in the germline V gene. This CDR3 is 12 amino acids long. The V gene lost 2 bases and the J gene lost 7 bases, with 8 bases spanning the gap. The CDR3 nucleotides are TGTGCCAGCTCACCAGGAAGGAGTGAAGCTTTCTTT. Translation: CASSPGRSEAFF.

The chain is built from TRBV5-1 and TRBJ2-2; no clear D gene. The germline V and J ends were trimmed by 3 bases and 3 bases, with 12 bases remaining between them. Germline V gene lookup returns CDR1 SGHRS and CDR2 YFSETQ. The CDR3 consists of 15 residues. CDR3 sequence (DNA): TGCGCCAGCAGCTCTACGGCAAAAGACACCGGGGAGCTGTTTTTT. Amino acid sequence: CASSSTAKDTGELFF.

The rearrangement joins TRBV11-2 to TRBJ2-7; D may correspond to TRBD1 or TRBD2 (5 bases each). This CDR3 has 15 amino acids. Looked up from germline, CDR1 is SGHAT and CDR2 is FQNNGV. The V end lost 5 bases, the J end lost 0 bases, and 14 bases lay between the germline ends. CDR3 nucleotides: TGTGCCAGCAGCCCCGGGACCTTTCCCTCCTACGAGCAGTACTTC. Its protein product is CASSPGTFPSYEQYF.

This clonotype appeared a single time. The rearrangement links TRBV5-5 to TRBJ1-2; D gene unclear. The CDR3 runs to 14 residues. V gave up 5 bases and J gave up 2 bases, with 13 bases separating them. Germline V gene data show CDR1 as SGHKS and CDR2 as YYEKEE (reference sequence). CDR3 in amino acids: CASRQVQENYGYTF. CDR3 bases: TGTGCCAGCAGGCAAGTGCAGGAAAACTATGGCTACACCTTC.

This clonotype was recorded at least ten times. The rearrangement joins TRBV7-2 to TRBJ1-3; a weak D match, TRBD1 (5 bases). The CDR3 runs 17 residues. Germline assignment: CDR1 SGHTA and CDR2 FQGNSA. V was clipped by 5 bases and J by 0 bases, with 17 bases between them. In DNA form, the CDR3 reads TGTGCCAGCAGCCCCCCCACAGGACCTAGCTCTGGAAACACCATATATTTT. The encoded protein is CASSPPTGPSSGNTIYF.

Comment on this clonotype: In this CDR3 the conserved last residue, phenylalanine or tryptophan, is missing, so a read error is likely. Because the CDR3's place on the DNA is in doubt, the DNA is left out and the CDR3 is given as listed by TCRdb. The gene calls are TRBV10-3 and TRBJ2-6; TRBD2 reflects the table's D call only, with no check against the DNA. The CDR3 contains 20 residues when both ends are counted. Looked up from germline, CDR1 is ENHRY and CDR2 is SYGVKD. The CDR3 region is CAISDRPGTSGVPGANVLTV.